Shown below are 10 T cell receptor beta chains from a single sample sequenced in a study of siplizumab effects on memory and regulatory T cells. Their antigen targets remain unknown. TCRdb's copy holds only in-frame clones and misses some; the assay was immunoSEQ multiplex PCR. The data show approximately 20,000 clones, more than 35% seen once. As described, mixed lymphocyte reaction cells underwent coculture at 37°C for a duration of 5 to 6 days. Material for sequencing was CFSE-low (dividing) CD4+ T cells sorted from an allogeneic mixed lymphocyte reaction. All receptors come from a human donor in good health; the cells came from an allogeneic mixed lymphocyte reaction.

The chain couples TRBV10-3 to TRBJ2-3; either TRBD1 or TRBD2 may fit D (5 bases each). The germline V gene encodes CDR1 ENHRY and CDR2 SYGVKD. CDR3 size: 16 residues. V dropped 3 bases and J dropped 4 bases, with 17 bases sitting between them. In DNA, the CDR3 is TGTGCCATCAGTGACCAGAGGGGTTCCCCTGCAGATACGCAGTATTTT. Amino acids: CAISDQRGSPADTQYF.

Points on this clone: Germline and junction disagree at one end, which may indicate a read error. The chain joins TRBV5-1 to TRBJ2-1; D not resolved. The germline CDR1 and CDR2 sequences are SGHRS and YFSETQ. The CDR3 extends over 12 amino acids. This CDR3 reads CASGLGRDEQFF. CDR3 in DNA: TGCGCCAGCGGCTTGGGTCGGGATGAGCAGTTCTTC.

The chain uses TRBV11-3 and TRBJ2-1; maybe TRBD2 (6 bases). The germline V and J ends were trimmed by 5 bases and 6 bases, with 14 bases remaining between them. Per the germline V gene, CDR1 is SGHNT and CDR2 is YENEEA. CDR3 length equals 14 residues. The CDR3 DNA sequence: TGTGCCAGCAGCATCTCCCCTAGCGTCAATGAGCAGTTCTTC. It translates to CASSISPSVNEQFF. The full variable domain, completed using reference TRBV11-3 and TRBJ2-1, is EAGVVQSPRYKIIEKKQPVAFWCNPISGHNTLYWYLQNLGQGPELLIRYENEEAVDDSQLPKDRFSAERLKGVDSTLKIQPAELGDSAVYLCASSISPSVNEQFFGPGTRLTVL.

This clone was observed a few times. V is TRBV4-3 and J is TRBJ2-2; no definite D call. The CDR3 has 13 residues. With 2 bases removed from V and 6 bases from J, the gap between germline ends came to 7 bases. CDR1 is LGHNA, CDR2 YSLEER, per germline. Written as DNA, the CDR3 is TGCGCCAGCAGCCAATCCTTAGCCGGGGAGCTGTTTTTT. Residues: CASSQSLAGELFF.

There are a few counts of this clone. V and J are TRBV2 and TRBJ2-1, with no clear D. Per germline, CDR1 SNHLY and CDR2 FYNNEI. The CDR3 length is 11 residues. The V end was cut by 7 bases, the J end by 5 bases, with 6 bases between. The CDR3 sequence: CASNRNNEQFF. The CDR3 region has the DNA TGTGCCAGCAACCGAAACAATGAGCAGTTCTTC. The entire variable domain, with the rest obtained from reference TRBV2 and TRBJ2-1, is as follows: EPEVTQTPSHQVTQMGQEVILRCVPISNHLYFYWYRQILGQKVEFLVSFYNNEISEKSEIFDDQFSVERPDGSNFTLKIRSTKLEDSAMYFCASNRNNEQFFGPGTRLTVL.

By share of the sample, this clone is medium-sized. The V and J genes are TRBV4-1 and TRBJ1-5, with D possibly being TRBD1 (6 bases). With 4 bases removed from V and 3 bases from J, the gap between germline ends came to 7 bases. The CDR3 sequence is 13 residues long. From germline, CDR1 is MGHRA and CDR2 YSYEKL. This chain's CDR3 is CASSRDNNQPQHF. The CDR3 DNA is TGCGCCAGCAGCCGGGACAACAATCAGCCCCAGCATTTT.

The rearrangement links TRBV7-3 to TRBJ2-7; weak D call: TRBD2 (6 bases). CDR3 size: 13 residues. V gave up 5 bases and J gave up 5 bases, with 13 bases separating them. The V gene's germline CDR1 is SGHTA and CDR2 FQGTGA. CDR3 sequence: CASSEGGANEQYF. The CDR3 nucleotides read TGTGCCAGCAGCGAAGGAGGGGCGAACGAGCAGTACTTC.

The table lists this clone with a few counts. The chain joins TRBV19 to TRBJ2-5, with 8 bases that match TRBD1. J gave up 1 base and V 2 bases, and 6 bases lay outside the gene matches. CDR3 size: 16 residues. The V gene's germline CDR1 is LNHDA and CDR2 SQIVND (reference sequence). The CDR3 region has the DNA TGTGCCAGTAGTATACGAACAGGGGGTTCCCAAGAGACCCAGTACTTC. It specifies CASSIRTGGSQETQYF.

This clone was counted between two and nine times. The genes are TRBV18 and TRBJ1-1; 8 bases are shared with TRBD1. The germline gives CDR1 KGHSH, CDR2 LQKENI. V shed 6 bases and J 7 bases; nucleotides not matched to a gene: 7. This CDR3 contains 13 residues. The CDR3 DNA reads as TGTGCCAGCTCTGACGTGACAGGGGATGAAGCTTTCTTT. This translates into CASSDVTGDEAFF. Full variable domain (rest looked up from reference TRBV18 and TRBJ1-1): NAGVMQNPRHLVRRRGQEARLRCSPMKGHSHVYWYRQLPEEGLKFMVYLQKENIIDESGMPKERFSAEFPKEGPSILRIQQVVRGDSAAYFCASSDVTGDEAFFGQGTRLTVV.

This clone was seen a single time. CDR3 DNA sequence: TGTGCCAGCAGCTTAGGGTTATCCGACGAGCAGTACTTC. Translating it yields CASSLGLSDEQYF. V gene TRBV7-2 combines with J gene TRBJ2-7; no clear D. Trimming shortened V by 1 base and J by 5 bases, and 9 bases separated the two germline ends. In germline, CDR1 is SGHTA, CDR2 FQGNSA. There are 13 residues in the CDR3.